This TCR beta chain emerged from a study of T cells in Graves' hyperthyroidism and ophthalmopathy. This CDR3 is built from 15 residues. CDR1 is LNHNV and CDR2 is YYDKDF in the germline V gene (reference sequence). With 0 bases removed from V and 4 bases from J, the gap between germline ends came to 10 bases. Broader study findings: Using 13 V-J features, a model discriminated ophthalmopathy from stable hyperthyroidism.

Amplified regions were TCR beta CDR3 sequences from RNA transcripts. First-round RT-PCR of the TCR CDR3 relied on the HTBI primer set. Using its own MiXCR run on the multiplex PCR reads, TCRdb lists one record per CDR3 protein. Of a few hundred thousand distinct CDR3 sequences listed, approximately 17% are singletons. The sample holds many counts of this clonotype. Antigen: not known. Material for sequencing was blood. V and J are TRBV15 and TRBJ1-5, with TRBD1 as a possible D gene (5 bases). The sequence derives from a man between 18 and 29 years old with Graves' ophthalmopathy. CDR3 in amino acids: CATSREGDGNQPQHF. The CDR3 nucleotides are TGTGCCACCAGCAGAGAGGGGGACGGAAATCAGCCCCAGCATTTT.